The rows below give T cell receptor beta chains drawn from one sample of a study of cytomegalovirus exposure and HLA in healthy donors. Sequencing was performed with immunoSEQ multiplex PCR; in TCRdb, only in-frame clones are kept and a portion is missing. The table records approximately 160,000 clones, around 92% of them present only once. Sample: PBMCs. These receptors were taken from a man younger than 30 in good health and CMV-seropositive. The CDR3 runs from the conserved cysteine through the conserved F or W. The D gene is left open where the match is weak. The size entry is marked missing in some rows and otherwise reads once, few, many or a size class.

>TRBJ2-3|-|-|TRBV5-4
CASNFGGHTDTQYF
TGTGCCAGCAACTTCGGCGGGCACACAGATACGCAGTATTTT
>TRBJ2-2|-|TRBD1|TRBV5-4
CASSSKWTGLPGELFF
TGTGCCAGCAGCTCTAAATGGACAGGGCTCCCCGGGGAGCTGTTTTTT
>TRBJ1-2|-|TRBD1|TRBV19
CASAKQGARTF
TGTGCCAGTGCTAAACAGGGGGCGCGGACCTTC
>TRBJ2-1|-|TRBD1|TRBV19
CASRETGPVNEQFF
TGTGCCAGTAGAGAGACAGGGCCCGTCAATGAGCAGTTCTTC
>TRBJ1-4|-|-|TRBV18
CASSLSRQDPTNEKLFF
TGTGCCAGCTCACTTAGCCGACAGGACCCAACTAATGAAAAACTGTTTTTT
>TRBJ1-1|-|-|TRBV30
CAWSPIGLRNGEAFF
TGTGCCTGGAGTCCAATAGGACTCAGAAACGGTGAAGCTTTCTTT
>TRBJ2-1|-|TRBD2|TRBV7-6
CASSLVSGNLLVGSYNEQFF
TGTGCCAGCAGCTTAGTCAGCGGGAATCTATTAGTGGGCTCCTACAATGAGCAGTTCTTC
>TRBJ2-3|-|TRBD2|TRBV29-1
CSVEASSGSSADTQYF
TGCAGCGTTGAGGCATCTAGCGGGAGTTCCGCAGATACGCAGTATTTT
>TRBJ2-3|-|-|TRBV5-1
CASSFTTTDTQYF
TGCGCCAGCAGCTTCACTACCACAGATACGCAGTATTTT
>TRBJ2-1|-|-|TRBV27
CASSTEGPRGFWYNEQFF
TGTGCCAGCAGCACTGAGGGCCCCCGGGGATTCTGGTACAATGAGCAGTTCTTC
>TRBJ2-7|once|-|TRBV7-2
CASSLSSGGTYEQYF
TGTGCCAGCAGCTTGAGCTCAGGGGGGACCTACGAGCAGTACTTC
>TRBJ1-2|-|TRBD1|TRBV27
CASRPTGAGYGYTF
TGTGCCAGCAGACCGACAGGGGCGGGGTATGGCTACACCTTC
>TRBJ2-5|-|TRBD2|TRBV28
CASSLYSGGSQETQYF
TGTGCCAGCAGTCTATATAGCGGGGGATCGCAAGAGACCCAGTACTTC